A selection of T cell receptor beta chains follows, all from one sample in a study of post-analysis software for immune sequencing data. Via MiXCR, TCRdb re-called the PCR reads, giving one row per CDR3 protein. The table records 600,000 to 700,000 distinct CDR3 sequences, about 60% of them present only once. The specimen was blood. These receptors originate from a girl aged 2 to 10 with multiple sclerosis. Each CDR3 is given with its conserved first and last residue. The order of the fields is CDR3 protein, CDR3 DNA, J gene, D gene, clone size, V gene. D genes are given only for firm matches. Not all rows give a size; the values are once, few, many and, for expanded clones, a class.

CASSRVAYEQFF	TGTGCCAGCAGTCGCGTAGCGTATGAGCAGTTCTTC	TRBJ2-1	NA	NA	TRBV6-5
CASSVSQGAGGYTF	TGTGCCAGCAGCGTCTCACAGGGGGCAGGTGGCTACACCTTC	TRBJ1-2	TRBD1	once	TRBV9
CSARDRRNYEQYF	TGCAGTGCTAGAGATCGCAGGAACTACGAGCAGTACTTC	TRBJ2-7	NA	NA	TRBV20-1
CASSILAGGPDEQYF	TGTGCCAGCAGCATACTAGCGGGAGGGCCTGATGAGCAGTACTTC	TRBJ2-7	TRBD2	NA	TRBV7-6
CASSGTGQTSHTF	TGTGCCAGCAGCGGCACGGGACAGACCTCTCACACCTTC	TRBJ1-2	TRBD1	NA	TRBV12-3/TRBV12-4
CASSAGTSGKDEQFF	TGTGCCAGCAGCGCTGGGACTAGCGGGAAAGATGAGCAGTTCTTC	TRBJ2-1	TRBD2	few	TRBV9
CASSRGTTGTDTQYF	TGTGCCAGCAGCCGAGGGACTACCGGCACAGATACGCAGTATTTT	TRBJ2-3	TRBD2	NA	TRBV7-3
CAWSGGFQETQYF	TGTGCCTGGAGTGGGGGGTTTCAAGAGACCCAGTACTTC	TRBJ2-5	NA	NA	TRBV30
CAWGTTQNIQYF	TGTGCCTGGGGGACTACGCAAAACATTCAGTACTTC	TRBJ2-4	TRBD2	NA	TRBV30
CASNTGTEYWGRETQYF	TGTGCCAGCAATACCGGGACAGAGTATTGGGGTCGAGAGACCCAGTACTTC	TRBJ2-5	TRBD1	once	TRBV6-6
CASRGRTSGANVLTF	TGTGCCAGCAGGGGTAGGACCTCTGGGGCCAACGTCCTGACTTTC	TRBJ2-6	NA	NA	TRBV12-3/TRBV12-4
CASSAGTGVKTDTEAFF	TGCGCCAGCAGCGCCGGGACAGGGGTGAAGACCGACACTGAAGCTTTCTTT	TRBJ1-1	TRBD1	NA	TRBV5-1
CASSVGVNQETQYF	TGTGCCAGCAGCGTAGGAGTCAACCAGGAGACCCAGTACTTC	TRBJ2-5	NA	NA	TRBV9
CASRENGRRNEQFF	TGTGCCAGCAGGGAAAACGGGAGACGCAATGAGCAGTTCTTC	TRBJ2-1	NA	NA	TRBV9
CASSAILEWAGGYTF	TGTGCCAGCAGTGCGATTTTGGAGTGGGCGGGGGGCTACACCTTC	TRBJ1-2	NA	once	TRBV6-1
CASSWGDRGGGYTF	TGTGCCAGCAGCTGGGGGGACAGGGGCGGTGGCTACACCTTC	TRBJ1-2	TRBD1	NA	TRBV7-8
CASSRLRVRNQPQHF	TGCGCCAGCAGCCGTCTCAGGGTCCGAAATCAGCCCCAGCATTTT	TRBJ1-5	NA	NA	TRBV4-1
CRLAGVNTEAFF	TGCAGGTTGGCCGGGGTGAACACTGAAGCTTTCTTT	TRBJ1-1	NA	NA	TRBV20-1
CATSRDRSSYEQYF	TGTGCCACCAGCAGAGATAGGAGCTCCTACGAGCAGTACTTC	TRBJ2-7	NA	few	TRBV15
CASSLDQGRGGYTF	TGCGCCAGCAGCTTGGATCAGGGGCGAGGTGGCTACACCTTC	TRBJ1-2	NA	NA	TRBV5-1
CASSPSTFREIGYTF	TGTGCCAGCAGTCCCTCCACGTTCAGGGAGATTGGCTACACCTTC	TRBJ1-2	NA	NA	TRBV6-2/TRBV6-3
CASSLADRTNYGYTF	TGCGCCAGCAGCTTGGCTGACAGGACTAACTATGGCTACACCTTC	TRBJ1-2	NA	few	TRBV5-1
CSVEDGTDQETQYF	TGCAGCGTTGAAGATGGGACCGATCAAGAGACCCAGTACTTC	TRBJ2-5	NA	NA	TRBV29-1
CASRQSSNQPQHF	TGCGCCAGCAGGCAGAGTAGCAATCAGCCCCAGCATTTT	TRBJ1-5	NA	few	TRBV5-1
CASSQDWASGSKEQFF	TGCGCCAGCAGCCAAGATTGGGCTAGCGGGAGCAAGGAGCAGTTCTTC	TRBJ2-1	TRBD2	NA	TRBV4-1
CASSRAGRQGSEKLFF	TGTGCCAGCTCACGCGCGGGTCGACAGGGGAGTGAAAAACTGTTTTTT	TRBJ1-4	TRBD1	NA	TRBV27
CASSLTGTYEGEQFF	TGCGCCAGCAGCTTAACAGGAACATATGAGGGTGAGCAGTTCTTC	TRBJ2-1	NA	once	TRBV5-1
CASSLDGLSNQPQHF	TGTGCCAGCAGCTTAGACGGTTTGAGCAATCAGCCCCAGCATTTT	TRBJ1-5	NA	NA	TRBV7-2
CSARDLAESYEQYF	TGCAGTGCTAGAGATCTAGCGGAGAGCTACGAGCAGTACTTC	TRBJ2-7	TRBD2	NA	TRBV20-1
CAISDTGGSYEQYF	TGTGCCATCAGTGACACAGGGGGCTCCTACGAGCAGTACTTC	TRBJ2-7	TRBD1	few	TRBV10-3
CASSPTSVASSYEQYF	TGTGCCAGCAGCCCCACTAGCGTTGCGAGCTCCTACGAGCAGTACTTC	TRBJ2-7	TRBD2	NA	TRBV6-5
CASSLAKGNGYTF	TGTGCCAGCAGCTTAGCGAAGGGAAATGGCTACACCTTC	TRBJ1-2	NA	NA	TRBV7-9
CASSLGRVLGETQYF	TGCGCCAGCAGCTTGGGACGGGTCCTGGGGGAGACCCAGTACTTC	TRBJ2-5	NA	NA	TRBV5-1
CASSATPGQETQYF	TGTGCCAGCAGTGCAACACCGGGCCAAGAGACCCAGTACTTC	TRBJ2-5	NA	NA	TRBV2
CASSLRGYVKDGYTF	TGCGCCAGCAGCTTAAGGGGATACGTCAAGGATGGCTACACCTTC	TRBJ1-2	NA	few	TRBV5-1
CSAIELAGAGETQYF	TGCAGTGCTATAGAACTAGCGGGAGCTGGTGAGACCCAGTACTTC	TRBJ2-5	TRBD2	once	TRBV20-1
CASSFDRINNEQFF	TGTGCCAGCAGTTTCGACAGGATAAACAATGAGCAGTTCTTC	TRBJ2-1	NA	NA	TRBV12-3/TRBV12-4
CASSDGPGTDYGYTF	TGTGCCAGCAGTGATGGTCCAGGGACGGACTATGGCTACACCTTC	TRBJ1-2	NA	few	TRBV25-1
CASSPKSLPETQYF	TGTGCCAGCAGCCCCAAATCCCTTCCAGAGACCCAGTACTTC	TRBJ2-5	NA	few	TRBV7-9
CSARANTEAFF	TGCAGTGCTCGGGCGAACACTGAAGCTTTCTTT	TRBJ1-1	NA	NA	TRBV20-1
CATSRVTGGDGGYTF	TGTGCCACCAGCAGAGTTACAGGGGGCGACGGTGGCTACACCTTC	TRBJ1-2	TRBD1	NA	TRBV15
CSARGTSVHEQYF	TGCAGTGCTAGGGGGACTAGCGTACACGAGCAGTACTTC	TRBJ2-7	TRBD2	few	TRBV20-1
CASSPSSHREDSPLHF	TGCGCCAGCAGCCCTTCCTCGCACAGGGAGGATTCACCCCTCCACTTT	TRBJ1-6	NA	few	TRBV4-3
CASSYSALNTEAFF	TGTGCCAGCAGTTACTCCGCCTTGAACACTGAAGCTTTCTTT	TRBJ1-1	NA	NA	TRBV6-5
CASSLDLGRKQFF	TGTGCCAGCAGCTTAGATTTAGGTCGGAAGCAGTTCTTC	TRBJ2-1	NA	NA	TRBV7-8
CASRGGPHGYTF	TGTGCCAGCAGGGGGGGCCCCCATGGCTACACCTTC	TRBJ1-2	NA	NA	TRBV12-3/TRBV12-4
CASSSDRGNEKLFF	TGCGCCAGCAGCTCGGACAGGGGTAATGAAAAACTGTTTTTT	TRBJ1-4	TRBD1	few	TRBV5-1
CSLPGRGYEQYF	TGCAGCCTTCCCGGGAGAGGCTACGAGCAGTACTTC	TRBJ2-7	NA	few	TRBV20-1
CSARAEQGYYGYTF	TGCAGTGCTAGAGCCGAACAGGGTTACTATGGCTACACCTTC	TRBJ1-2	NA	NA	TRBV20-1
CASSFLGDYNEKLFF	TGTGCCAGCAGCTTTCTCGGGGACTATAATGAAAAACTGTTTTTT	TRBJ1-4	NA	NA	TRBV7-9
CASSFFGGGFQETQYF	TGTGCCAGCAGTTTTTTCGGCGGGGGATTCCAAGAGACCCAGTACTTC	TRBJ2-5	TRBD2	once	TRBV12-3/TRBV12-4
CSVRDRSSYEQYF	TGCAGCGTGAGGGACAGGAGCTCCTACGAGCAGTACTTC	TRBJ2-7	TRBD1	NA	TRBV29-1
CASSDTGGSHYNEQFF	TGTGCCAGCAGCGATACGGGGGGGAGCCACTACAATGAGCAGTTCTTC	TRBJ2-1	TRBD2	NA	TRBV3-1
CASRASGSHEQFF	TGTGCCAGCAGGGCTAGCGGGAGCCATGAGCAGTTCTTC	TRBJ2-1	TRBD2	NA	TRBV2
CASSSTDLGGKETQYF	TGTGCCAGCAGCTCTACAGATTTGGGCGGAAAAGAGACCCAGTACTTC	TRBJ2-5	NA	few	TRBV7-9
CSVEEGNYNGQFF	TGCAGCGTTGAGGAAGGGAATTACAATGGGCAGTTCTTC	TRBJ2-1	NA	NA	TRBV29-1
CASSGELFETYNEQFF	TGTGCCAGCAGCGGTGAGTTGTTTGAAACCTACAATGAGCAGTTCTTC	TRBJ2-1	NA	NA	TRBV5-4
CASSGGIGTDTQYF	TGTGCCAGCAGCGGGGGGATCGGCACAGATACGCAGTATTTT	TRBJ2-3	NA	NA	TRBV5-6
CASSPGGNSGTQYF	TGTGCCAGCAGCCCCGGGGGGAACAGCGGGACCCAGTACTTC	TRBJ2-5	TRBD2	NA	TRBV7-2